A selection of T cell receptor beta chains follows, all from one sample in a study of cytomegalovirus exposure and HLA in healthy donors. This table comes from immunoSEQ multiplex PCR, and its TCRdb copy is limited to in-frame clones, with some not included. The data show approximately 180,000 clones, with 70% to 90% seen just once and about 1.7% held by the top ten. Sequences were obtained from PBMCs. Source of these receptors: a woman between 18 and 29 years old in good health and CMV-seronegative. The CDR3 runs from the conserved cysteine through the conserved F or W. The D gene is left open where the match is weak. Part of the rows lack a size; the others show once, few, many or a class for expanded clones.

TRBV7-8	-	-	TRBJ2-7	CASRPLEGEDEQYF	TGTGCCAGCAGGCCACTCGAGGGTGAGGACGAGCAGTACTTC
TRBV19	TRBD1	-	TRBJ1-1	CASSIGAGGVSTEAFF	TGTGCCAGTAGTATAGGGGCAGGGGGCGTGAGCACTGAAGCTTTCTTT
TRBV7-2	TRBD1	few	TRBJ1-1	CASTVQGASTEAFF	TGTGCCAGCACCGTACAGGGGGCGAGCACTGAAGCTTTCTTT
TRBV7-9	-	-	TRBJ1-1	CASSLVPVEAFF	TGTGCCAGCAGCTTAGTGCCGGTAGAAGCTTTCTTT
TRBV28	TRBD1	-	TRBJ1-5	CASSLQGDSNQPQHF	TGTGCCAGCAGTTTACAGGGGGATAGCAATCAGCCCCAGCATTTT
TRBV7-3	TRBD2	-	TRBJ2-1	CASSLTPTSGHNEQFF	TGTGCCAGCAGCCTAACACCGACTAGCGGTCACAATGAGCAGTTCTTC
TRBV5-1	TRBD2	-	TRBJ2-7	CASSLNRGVGTYEQYF	TGCGCCAGCAGCTTGAATCGGGGGGTGGGGACCTACGAGCAGTACTTC
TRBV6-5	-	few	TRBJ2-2	CASSYFAGELFF	TGTGCCAGCAGTTATTTCGCCGGGGAGCTGTTTTTT
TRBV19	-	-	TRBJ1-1	CASSEARTVILRRGNTEAFF	TGTGCCAGTAGTGAGGCTCGTACGGTGATTCTCCGGCGGGGGAACACTGAAGCTTTCTTT
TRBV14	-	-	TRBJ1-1	CASSPRLNTEAFF	TGTGCCAGCAGCCCGAGGCTGAACACTGAAGCTTTCTTT